This record concerns one T cell receptor (beta chain) sequence. This entry is derived from a study of PD-L1 blockade in urothelial cancer. Study background: About nine tenths of the roughly 29 patients comprised males who had bladder-origin urothelial cancer. Samples of blood were analyzed 3 weeks (second dose) and 6 weeks after treatment start. A median blood sample held roughly 150,000 T cells and approximately 83,000 unique TCRs.

Germline V CDR1 and CDR2: SGHTA, FQGTGA. The length of the CDR3 is 15 residues. After removal of 2 bases from V and 3 bases from J, the junction contained 2 bases not matched to a gene. Synthetic TCR analog templates were spiked into all PCRs individually. Generated by immunoSEQ multiplex PCR, the TCRdb table keeps only in-frame clones and is missing some. Here the sample spans some 40,000 clones, nearly 90% being singletons. Noted time point: pretreatment peripheral blood. This sample comprised PBMCs, obtained around atezolizumab (anti-PD-L1) treatment. The chain couples TRBV7-3 to TRBJ2-5; the match to TRBD2 covers 11 bases. The TCR was taken from a donor at least 40 years old with urothelial cancer. The DNA for the CDR3 is TGTGCCAGCAGCTTAGGGACTAGCGGAAAAGAGACCCAGTACTTC. Amino acids: CASSLGTSGKETQYF.